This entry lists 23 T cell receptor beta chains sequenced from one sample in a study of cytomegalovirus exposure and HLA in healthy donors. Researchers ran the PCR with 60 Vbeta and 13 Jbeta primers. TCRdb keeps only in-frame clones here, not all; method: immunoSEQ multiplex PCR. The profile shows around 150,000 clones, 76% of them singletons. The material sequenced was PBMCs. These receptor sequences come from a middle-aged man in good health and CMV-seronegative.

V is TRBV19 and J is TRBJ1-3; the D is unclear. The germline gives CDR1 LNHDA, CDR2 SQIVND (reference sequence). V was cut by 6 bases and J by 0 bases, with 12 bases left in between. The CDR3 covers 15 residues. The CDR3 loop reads CASSPQQASGNTIYF. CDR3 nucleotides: TGTGCCAGTAGCCCGCAGCAGGCCTCTGGAAACACCATATATTTT.

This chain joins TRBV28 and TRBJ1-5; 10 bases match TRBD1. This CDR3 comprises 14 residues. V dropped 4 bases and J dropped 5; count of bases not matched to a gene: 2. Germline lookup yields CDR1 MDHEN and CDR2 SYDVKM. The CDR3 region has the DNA TGTGCCAGCAGTTCCGGACAGGGGGATCAGCCCCAGCATTTT. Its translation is CASSSGQGDQPQHF.

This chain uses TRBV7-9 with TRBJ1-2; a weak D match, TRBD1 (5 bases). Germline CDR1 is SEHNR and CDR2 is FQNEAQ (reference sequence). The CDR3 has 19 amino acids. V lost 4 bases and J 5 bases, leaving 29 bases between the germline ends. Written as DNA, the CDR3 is TGTGCCAGCAGCTACCCGTGGCGGGGCGGGGGAAGGAGTAGGTATGGCTACACCTTC. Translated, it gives CASSYPWRGGGRSRYGYTF.

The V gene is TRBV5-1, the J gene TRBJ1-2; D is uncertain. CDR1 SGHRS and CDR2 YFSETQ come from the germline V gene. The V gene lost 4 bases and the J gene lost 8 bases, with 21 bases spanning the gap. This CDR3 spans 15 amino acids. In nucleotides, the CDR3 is TGCGCCAGCAGCCCCCAAGGTGACGGCACTAGGGGCTACACCTTC. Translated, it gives CASSPQGDGTRGYTF.

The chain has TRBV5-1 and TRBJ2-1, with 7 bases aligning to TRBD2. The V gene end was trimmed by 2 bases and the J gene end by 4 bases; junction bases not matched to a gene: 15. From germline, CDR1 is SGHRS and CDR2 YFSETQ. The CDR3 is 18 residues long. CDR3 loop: CASSFADDYGGRYNEQFF. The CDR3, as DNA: TGCGCCAGCAGCTTTGCCGACGACTATGGCGGGAGATACAATGAGCAGTTCTTC.

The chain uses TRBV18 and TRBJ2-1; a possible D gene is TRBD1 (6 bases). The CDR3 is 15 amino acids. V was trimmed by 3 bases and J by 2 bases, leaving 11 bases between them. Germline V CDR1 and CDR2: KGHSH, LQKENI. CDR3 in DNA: TGTGCCAGCTCACCGTCGACAGGTGCCTACAATGAGCAGTTCTTC. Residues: CASSPSTGAYNEQFF.

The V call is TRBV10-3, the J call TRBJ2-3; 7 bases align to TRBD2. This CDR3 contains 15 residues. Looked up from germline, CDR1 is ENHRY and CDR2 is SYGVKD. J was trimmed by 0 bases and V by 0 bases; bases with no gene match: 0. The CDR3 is CAISESSGSTDTQYF. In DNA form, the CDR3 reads TGTGCCATCAGTGAGTCTAGCGGGAGCACAGATACGCAGTATTTT.

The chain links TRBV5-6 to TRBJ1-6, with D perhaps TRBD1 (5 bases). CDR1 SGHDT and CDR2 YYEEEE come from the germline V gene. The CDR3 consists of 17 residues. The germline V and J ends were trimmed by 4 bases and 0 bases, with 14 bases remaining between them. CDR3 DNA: TGTGCCAGCAGCAAGGGCAGCAGGGACTCCTATAATTCACCCCTCCACTTT. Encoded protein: CASSKGSRDSYNSPLHF.

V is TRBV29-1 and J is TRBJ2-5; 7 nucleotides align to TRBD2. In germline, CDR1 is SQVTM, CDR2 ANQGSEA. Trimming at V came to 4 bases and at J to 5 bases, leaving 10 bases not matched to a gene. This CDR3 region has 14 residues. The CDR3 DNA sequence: TGCAGCGTTGGAGTCAGCGGGGTTGGTGAGACCCAGTACTTC. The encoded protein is CSVGVSGVGETQYF.

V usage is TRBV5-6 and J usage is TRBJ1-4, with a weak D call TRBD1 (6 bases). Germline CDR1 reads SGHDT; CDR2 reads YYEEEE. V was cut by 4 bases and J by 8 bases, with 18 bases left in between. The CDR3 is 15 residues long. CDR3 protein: CASSPTGSGGEKLFF. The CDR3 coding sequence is TGTGCCAGCAGCCCAACAGGGTCGGGAGGGGAAAAACTGTTTTTT.

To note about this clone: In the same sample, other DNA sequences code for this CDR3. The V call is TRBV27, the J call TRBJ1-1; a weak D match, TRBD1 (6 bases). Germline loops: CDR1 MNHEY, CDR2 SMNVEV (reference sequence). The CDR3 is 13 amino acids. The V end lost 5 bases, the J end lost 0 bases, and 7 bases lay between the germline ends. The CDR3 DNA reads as TGTGCCAGCAGTCCAGGGGTGAACACTGAAGCTTTCTTT. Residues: CASSPGVNTEAFF.

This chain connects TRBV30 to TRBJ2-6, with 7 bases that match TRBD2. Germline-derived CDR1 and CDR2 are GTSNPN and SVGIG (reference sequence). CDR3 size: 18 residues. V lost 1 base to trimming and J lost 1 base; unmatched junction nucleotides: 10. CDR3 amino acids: CAWSGWGRGQSGANVLTF. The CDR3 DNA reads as TGTGCCTGGAGTGGGTGGGGGAGGGGCCAGTCTGGGGCCAACGTCCTGACTTTC.

The CDR3 DNA follows: TGTGCCATCAGTGACCGCGACAGGGTCCATGGCTACACCTTC. Translation gives CAISDRDRVHGYTF. The V call is TRBV10-3, the J call TRBJ1-2, with TRBD1 identical over 7 bases. The germline V gene encodes CDR1 ENHRY and CDR2 SYGVKD. CDR3 length: 14 residues. Losses at the gene ends were 3 bases for V and 6 bases for J; bases not matched to a gene: 7.

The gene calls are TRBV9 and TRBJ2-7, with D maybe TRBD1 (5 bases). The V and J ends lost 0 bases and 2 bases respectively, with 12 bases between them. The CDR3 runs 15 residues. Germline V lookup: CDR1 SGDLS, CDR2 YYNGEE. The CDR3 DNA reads TGTGCCAGCAGCGTAGCCGGCAGGGTGACCTACGAGCAGTACTTC. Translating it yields CASSVAGRVTYEQYF. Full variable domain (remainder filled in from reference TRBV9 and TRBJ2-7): DSGVTQTPKHLITATGQRVTLRCSPRSGDLSVYWYQQSLDQGLQFLIQYYNGEERAKGNILERFSAQQFPDLHSELNLSSLELGDSALYFCASSVAGRVTYEQYFGPGTRLTVT.

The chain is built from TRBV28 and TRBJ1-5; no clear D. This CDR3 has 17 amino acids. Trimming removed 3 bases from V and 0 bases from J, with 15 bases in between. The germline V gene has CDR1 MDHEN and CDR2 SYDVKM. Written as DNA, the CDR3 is TGTGCCAGCAGTTTTGCGGGAGCACCCTATAGCAATCAGCCCCAGCATTTT. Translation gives CASSFAGAPYSNQPQHF.

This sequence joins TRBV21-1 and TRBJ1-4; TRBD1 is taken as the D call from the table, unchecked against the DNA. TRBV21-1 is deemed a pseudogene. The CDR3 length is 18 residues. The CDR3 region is CASSELTGGANEVEKLFF. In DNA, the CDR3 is TGTGCCAGCAGCGAATTGACAGGGGGCGCAAATGAAGTTGAAAAACTGTTTTTT.

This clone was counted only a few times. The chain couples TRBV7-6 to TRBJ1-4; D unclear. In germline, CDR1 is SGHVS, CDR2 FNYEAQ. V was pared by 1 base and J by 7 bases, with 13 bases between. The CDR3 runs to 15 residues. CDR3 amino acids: CASSLGGLTAEKLFF. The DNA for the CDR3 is TGTGCCAGCAGCTTAGGCGGATTAACGGCTGAAAAACTGTTTTTT.

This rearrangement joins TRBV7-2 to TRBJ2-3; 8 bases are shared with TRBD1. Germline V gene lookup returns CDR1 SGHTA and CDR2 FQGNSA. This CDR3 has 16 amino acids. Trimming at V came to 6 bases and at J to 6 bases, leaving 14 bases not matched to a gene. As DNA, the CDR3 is TGTGCCAGCAGTCCCGGACCAGGCAGGGGGCGGGATACGCAGTATTTT. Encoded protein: CASSPGPGRGRDTQYF.

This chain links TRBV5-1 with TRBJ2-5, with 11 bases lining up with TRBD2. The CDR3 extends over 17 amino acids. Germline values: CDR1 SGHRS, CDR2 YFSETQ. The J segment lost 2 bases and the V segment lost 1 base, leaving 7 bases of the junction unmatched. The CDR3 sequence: CASSLPRLAGQQETQYF. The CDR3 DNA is TGCGCCAGCAGCTTGCCTCGACTAGCGGGGCAGCAAGAGACCCAGTACTTC.

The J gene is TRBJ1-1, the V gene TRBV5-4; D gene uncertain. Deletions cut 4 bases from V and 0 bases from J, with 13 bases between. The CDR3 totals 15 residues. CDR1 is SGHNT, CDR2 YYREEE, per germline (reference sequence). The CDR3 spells CASSHPADLNTEAFF. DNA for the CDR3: TGTGCCAGCAGCCACCCAGCGGACCTGAACACTGAAGCTTTCTTT.

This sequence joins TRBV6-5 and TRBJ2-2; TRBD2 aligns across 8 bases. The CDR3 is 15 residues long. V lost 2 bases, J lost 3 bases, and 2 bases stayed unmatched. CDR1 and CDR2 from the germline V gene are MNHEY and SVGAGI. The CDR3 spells CASSYGTRYTGELFF. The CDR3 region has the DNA TGTGCCAGCAGTTACGGGACTAGGTACACCGGGGAGCTGTTTTTT.

This CDR3 reads CASCTTGPGHNEKLFF. The DNA of the CDR3 is TGTGCCAGTTGTACAACCGGACCGGGACACAATGAAAAACTGTTTTTT. This chain connects TRBV19 to TRBJ1-4, with D perhaps matching TRBD1 (6 bases). V dropped 8 bases and J dropped 5 bases, with 21 bases sitting between them. Germline lookup yields CDR1 LNHDA and CDR2 SQIVND (reference sequence). The CDR3 spans 16 residues.

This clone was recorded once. CDR3 sequence reads: CASSPEGVGEKLFF. For the CDR3, the DNA is TGTGCCAGCAGCCCCGAGGGGGTAGGTGAAAAACTGTTTTTT. J is TRBJ1-4 and V is TRBV7-2; tentative D call: TRBD1 (6 bases). Trimming removed 5 bases from V and 7 bases from J, with 14 bases in between. This CDR3 has 14 amino acids. From germline, CDR1 is SGHTA and CDR2 FQGNSA.